The 9 T cell receptor beta chains given below trace back to one sample, sequenced in a study of OX40 agonist ivuxolimab in advanced cancers. TCRdb keeps only in-frame clones here, not all; method: immunoSEQ multiplex PCR. The table includes over 45,000 clones, 75% to 85% detected once. Sequenced here: CD4+ or CD8+ T cells sorted from blood, sampled in a trial of the OX40 agonist ivuxolimab. The receptors were gathered from an adult with an advanced solid tumor such as melanoma, head and neck, liver or kidney cancer.

This clone was counted a single time. The chain has TRBV5-1 and TRBJ1-4, with D uncertain. V was trimmed by 4 bases and J by 7 bases, leaving 14 bases between them. CDR1 is SGHRS, CDR2 YFSETQ, per germline. The CDR3 covers 14 residues. This chain's CDR3 is CASSPKGGGEKLFF. CDR3 DNA: TGCGCCAGCAGCCCCAAGGGCGGCGGTGAAAAACTGTTTTTT. Drawing the rest from reference TRBV5-1 and TRBJ1-4, the complete variable domain is KAGVTQTPRYLIKTRGQQVTLSCSPISGHRSVSWYQQTPGQGLQFLFEYFSETQRNKGNFPGRFSGRQFSNSRSEMNVSTLELGDSALYLCASSPKGGGEKLFFGSGTQLSVL.

The chain joins TRBV11-3 to TRBJ1-4; D not resolved. Trimming took 1 base from V and 6 from J, leaving 6 bases between them. Germline V CDR1 and CDR2: SGHNT, YENEEA. The CDR3 runs to 13 residues. The CDR3 loop reads CASSLGSYEKLFF. The CDR3 DNA follows: TGTGCCAGCAGCTTAGGAAGCTATGAAAAACTGTTTTTT.

This clone was detected ten times or more. This chain joins TRBV9 and TRBJ2-1, with D possibly matching TRBD2 (5 bases). The CDR3 has 13 amino acids. Germline CDR1 is SGDLS and CDR2 is YYNGEE. V gave up 3 bases and J gave up 4 bases, with 8 bases separating them. The DNA of the CDR3 is TGTGCCAGCAGCGCCGGACTTTACAATGAGCAGTTCTTC. This sequence encodes CASSAGLYNEQFF.

V is TRBV6-5 and J is TRBJ2-5, with TRBD2 identical over 7 bases. The CDR3 covers 14 residues. From germline, CDR1 is MNHEY and CDR2 SVGAGI. The J segment lost 2 bases and the V segment lost 7 bases, leaving 7 bases of the junction unmatched. The CDR3 region has the DNA TGTGCCAGCAAGCAACCGGGGGGACAAGAGACCCAGTACTTC. Protein: CASKQPGGQETQYF.

In DNA, the CDR3 is TGCGCCAGCAGCTTAGGTAAGCAGTACTTC. Its protein is CASSLGKQYF. This chain links TRBV5-1 with TRBJ2-7, with D hard to call. Germline lookup yields CDR1 SGHRS and CDR2 YFSETQ. The CDR3 is 10 amino acids. The V and J ends lost 2 bases and 8 bases respectively, with 5 bases between them.

The chain links TRBV18 to TRBJ1-1, with a tentative D call TRBD1 (5 bases). CDR3 length: 14 amino acids. Trimming pared 5 bases from V and 1 base from J, leaving 11 bases between. The germline gives CDR1 KGHSH, CDR2 LQKENI. The CDR3 region has the DNA TGTGCCAGCTCAGTGGGCAGGGCGAACACTGAAGCTTTCTTT. Amino acids: CASSVGRANTEAFF.

This clone counts as medium-sized. The J gene is TRBJ2-5, the V gene TRBV7-2; a weak D match, TRBD2 (6 bases). This CDR3 has 13 amino acids. Germline V gene data show CDR1 as SGHTA and CDR2 as FQGNSA. V was clipped by 4 bases and J by 5 bases, with 11 bases between them. CDR3 amino acids: CASSSTREETQYF. The CDR3, as DNA: TGTGCCAGCAGCTCCACCCGGGAGGAGACCCAGTACTTC. Using reference TRBV7-2 and TRBJ2-5 for the parts outside the CDR3, the full variable domain is GAGVSQSPSNKVTEKGKDVELRCDPISGHTALYWYRQSLGQGLEFLIYFQGNSAPDKSGLPSDRFSAERTGGSVSTLTIQRTQQEDSAVYLCASSSTREETQYFGPGTRLLVL.

The rearrangement uses TRBV19 and TRBJ1-1; D is uncertain. Germline lookup yields CDR1 LNHDA and CDR2 SQIVND (reference sequence). With 3 bases removed from V and 5 bases from J, the gap between germline ends came to 7 bases. This CDR3 comprises 12 residues. The CDR3 region has the DNA TGTGCCAGTAGTATTGGGTGGACTGAAGCTTTCTTT. Translation: CASSIGWTEAFF. Together with reference TRBV19 and TRBJ1-1, the CDR3 gives the full variable domain: DGGITQSPKYLFRKEGQNVTLSCEQNLNHDAMYWYRQDPGQGLRLIYYSQIVNDFQKGDIAEGYSVSREKKESFPLTVTSAQKNPTAFYLCASSIGWTEAFFGQGTRLTVV.

The gene calls are TRBV5-4 and TRBJ1-4; 11 bases map to TRBD1. Per germline, CDR1 SGHNT and CDR2 YYREEE (reference sequence). The length of the CDR3 is 17 residues. Trimming removed 1 base from V and 3 bases from J; junction bases left unmatched: 5. CDR3: CASSLRDRGISNEKLFF. Written as DNA, the CDR3 is TGTGCCAGCAGCTTGCGGGACAGGGGGATCTCTAATGAAAAACTGTTTTTT.